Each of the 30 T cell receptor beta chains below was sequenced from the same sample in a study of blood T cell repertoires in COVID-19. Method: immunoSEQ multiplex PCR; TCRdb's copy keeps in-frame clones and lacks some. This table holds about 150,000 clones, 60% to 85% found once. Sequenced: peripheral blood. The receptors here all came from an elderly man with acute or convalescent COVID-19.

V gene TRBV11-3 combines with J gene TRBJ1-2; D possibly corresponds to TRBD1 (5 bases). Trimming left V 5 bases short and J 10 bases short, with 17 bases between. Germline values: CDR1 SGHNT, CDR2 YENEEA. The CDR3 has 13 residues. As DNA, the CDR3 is TGTGCCAGCAGCCCCCGCGATGGTGGGGCCTACACCTTC. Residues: CASSPRDGGAYTF.

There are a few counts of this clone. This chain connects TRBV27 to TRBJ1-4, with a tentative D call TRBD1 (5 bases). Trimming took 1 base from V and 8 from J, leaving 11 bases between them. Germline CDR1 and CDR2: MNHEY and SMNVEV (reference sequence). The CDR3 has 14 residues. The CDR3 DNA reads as TGTGCCAGCAGTTTATATGGGGCCGCCGAAAAACTGTTTTTT. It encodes CASSLYGAAEKLFF.

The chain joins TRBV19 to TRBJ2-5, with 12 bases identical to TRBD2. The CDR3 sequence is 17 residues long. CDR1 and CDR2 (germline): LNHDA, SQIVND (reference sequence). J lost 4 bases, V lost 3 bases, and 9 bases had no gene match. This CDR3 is CASSISPLAGGRETQYF. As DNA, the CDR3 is TGTGCCAGTAGTATTTCCCCCCTAGCGGGGGGGCGAGAGACCCAGTACTTC.

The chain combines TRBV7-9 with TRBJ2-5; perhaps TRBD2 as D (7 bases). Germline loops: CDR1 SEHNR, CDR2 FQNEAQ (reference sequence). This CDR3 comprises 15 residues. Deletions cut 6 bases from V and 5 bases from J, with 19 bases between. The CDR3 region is CASSLYSQGGETQYF. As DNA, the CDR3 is TGTGCCAGCAGTCTCTATTCACAGGGAGGGGAGACCCAGTACTTC.

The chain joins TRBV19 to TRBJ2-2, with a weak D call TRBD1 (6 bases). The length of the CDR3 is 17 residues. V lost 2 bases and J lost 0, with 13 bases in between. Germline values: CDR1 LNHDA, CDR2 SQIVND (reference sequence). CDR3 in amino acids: CASSISGQFANTGELFF. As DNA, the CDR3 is TGTGCCAGTAGTATAAGTGGACAGTTCGCGAACACCGGGGAGCTGTTTTTT.

CDR3 DNA sequence: TGTGCCTGCCCCGACAGTCCCTCTGGGGCCAACGTCCTGACTTTC. It is translated as CACPDSPSGANVLTF. J is TRBJ2-6 and V is TRBV30; maybe TRBD1 (5 bases). The germline gives CDR1 GTSNPN, CDR2 SVGIG (reference sequence). With 6 bases removed from V and 0 bases from J, the gap between germline ends came to 12 bases. The CDR3 spans 15 residues. The full variable domain, its missing parts supplied by reference TRBV30 and TRBJ2-6, is SQTIHQWPATLVQPVGSPLSLECTVEGTSNPNLYWYRQAAGRGLQLLFYSVGIGQISSEVPQNLSASRPQDRQFILSSKKLLLSDSGFYLCACPDSPSGANVLTFGAGSRLTVL.

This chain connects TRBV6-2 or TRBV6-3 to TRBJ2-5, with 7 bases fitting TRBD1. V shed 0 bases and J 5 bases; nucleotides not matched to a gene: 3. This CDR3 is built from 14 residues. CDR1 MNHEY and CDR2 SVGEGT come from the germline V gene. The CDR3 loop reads CASSYSPRGETQYF. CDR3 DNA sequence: TGTGCCAGCAGTTACTCGCCCAGGGGGGAGACCCAGTACTTC.

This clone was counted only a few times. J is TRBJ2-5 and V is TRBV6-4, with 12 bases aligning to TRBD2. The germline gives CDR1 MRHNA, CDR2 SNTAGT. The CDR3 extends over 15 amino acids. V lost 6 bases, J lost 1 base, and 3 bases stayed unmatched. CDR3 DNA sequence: TGTGCCAGCAGAAGACTAGCGGGGGTCCAAGAGACCCAGTACTTC. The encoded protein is CASRRLAGVQETQYF.

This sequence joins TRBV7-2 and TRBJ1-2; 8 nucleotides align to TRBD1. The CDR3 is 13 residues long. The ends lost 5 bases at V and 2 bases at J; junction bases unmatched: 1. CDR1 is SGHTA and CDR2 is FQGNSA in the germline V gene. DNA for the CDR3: TGTGCCAGCAGCCGGACAGGGAACTATGGCTACACCTTC. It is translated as CASSRTGNYGYTF. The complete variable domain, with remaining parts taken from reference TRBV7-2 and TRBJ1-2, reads GAGVSQSPSNKVTEKGKDVELRCDPISGHTALYWYRQSLGQGLEFLIYFQGNSAPDKSGLPSDRFSAERTGGSVSTLTIQRTQQEDSAVYLCASSRTGNYGYTFGSGTRLTVV.

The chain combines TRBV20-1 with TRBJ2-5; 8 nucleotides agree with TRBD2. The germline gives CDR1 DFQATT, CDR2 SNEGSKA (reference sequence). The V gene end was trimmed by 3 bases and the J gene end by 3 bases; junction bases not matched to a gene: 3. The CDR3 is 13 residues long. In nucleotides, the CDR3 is TGCAGTGCTAGTTCGGGGGGGGAAGAGACCCAGTACTTC. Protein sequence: CSASSGGEETQYF.

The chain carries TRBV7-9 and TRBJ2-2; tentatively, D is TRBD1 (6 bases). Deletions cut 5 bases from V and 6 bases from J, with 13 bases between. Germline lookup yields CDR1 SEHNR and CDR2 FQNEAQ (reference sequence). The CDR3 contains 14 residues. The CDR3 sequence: CASSRDTAPGELFF. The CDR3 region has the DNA TGTGCCAGCAGCAGGGACACCGCCCCCGGGGAGCTGTTTTTT.

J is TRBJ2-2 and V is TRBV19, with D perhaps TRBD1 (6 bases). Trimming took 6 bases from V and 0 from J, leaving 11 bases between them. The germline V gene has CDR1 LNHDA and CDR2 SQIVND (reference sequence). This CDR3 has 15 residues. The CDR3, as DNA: TGTGCCAGTAGCCAGGGGACGGCGAACACCGGGGAGCTGTTTTTT. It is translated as CASSQGTANTGELFF.

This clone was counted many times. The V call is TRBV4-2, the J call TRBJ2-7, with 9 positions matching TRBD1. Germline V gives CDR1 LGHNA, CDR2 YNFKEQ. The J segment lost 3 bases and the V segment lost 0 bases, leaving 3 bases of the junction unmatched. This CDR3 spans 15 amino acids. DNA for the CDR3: TGTGCCAGCAGCCAAGATGGGACAGGGAGCTACGAGCAGTACTTC. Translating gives CASSQDGTGSYEQYF.

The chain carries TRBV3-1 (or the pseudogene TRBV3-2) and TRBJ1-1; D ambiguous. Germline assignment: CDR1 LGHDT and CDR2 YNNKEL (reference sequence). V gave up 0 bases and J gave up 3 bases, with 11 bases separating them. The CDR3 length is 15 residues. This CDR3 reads CASSQDLSEYTEAFF. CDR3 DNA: TGTGCCAGCAGCCAAGATCTTTCGGAGTACACTGAAGCTTTCTTT.

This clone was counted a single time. The CDR3 here is CASSRQGGRNQPQHF. The CDR3 coding sequence is TGTGCCAGTAGTCGACAGGGGGGTAGAAATCAGCCCCAGCATTTT. The chain combines TRBV19 with TRBJ1-5; 9 nucleotides line up with TRBD1. The CDR3 is 15 amino acids. Germline V gene sequence: CDR1 LNHDA, CDR2 SQIVND (reference sequence). The junction had 6 bases not matched to a gene; V was cut back by 5 bases and J by 4 bases.

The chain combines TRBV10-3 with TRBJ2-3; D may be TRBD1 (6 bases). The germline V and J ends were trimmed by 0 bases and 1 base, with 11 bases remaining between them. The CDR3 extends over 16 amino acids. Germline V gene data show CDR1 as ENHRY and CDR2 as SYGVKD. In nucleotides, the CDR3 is TGTGCCATCAGTGAGTCATGGACAGATGGCACAGATACGCAGTATTTT. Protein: CAISESWTDGTDTQYF.

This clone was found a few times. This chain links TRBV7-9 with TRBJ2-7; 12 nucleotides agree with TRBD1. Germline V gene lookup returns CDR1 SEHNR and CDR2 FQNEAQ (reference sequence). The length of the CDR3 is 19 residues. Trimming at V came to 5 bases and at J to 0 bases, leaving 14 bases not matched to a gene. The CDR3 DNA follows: TGTGCCAGCAGCCGGCGGGACAGGGGGCTTGGGGGACTCTCCTACGAGCAGTACTTC. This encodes CASSRRDRGLGGLSYEQYF. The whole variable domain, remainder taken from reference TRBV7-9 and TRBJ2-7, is DTGVSQNPRHKITKRGQNVTFRCDPISEHNRLYWYRQTLGQGPEFLTYFQNEAQLEKSRLLSDRFSAERPKGSFSTLEIQRTEQGDSAMYLCASSRRDRGLGGLSYEQYFGPGTRLTVT.

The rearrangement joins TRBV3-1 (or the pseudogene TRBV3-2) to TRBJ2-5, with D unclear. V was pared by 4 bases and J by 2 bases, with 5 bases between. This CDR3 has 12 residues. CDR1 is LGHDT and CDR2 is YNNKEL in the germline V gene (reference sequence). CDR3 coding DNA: TGTGCCAGCAGCCCCACTCAAGAGACCCAGTACTTC. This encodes CASSPTQETQYF.

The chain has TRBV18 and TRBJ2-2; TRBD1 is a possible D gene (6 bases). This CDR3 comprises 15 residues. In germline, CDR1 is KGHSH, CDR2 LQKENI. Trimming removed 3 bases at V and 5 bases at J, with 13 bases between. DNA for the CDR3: TGTGCCAGCTCACCGAACAGGGTAGAAACCGGGGAGCTGTTTTTT. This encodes CASSPNRVETGELFF. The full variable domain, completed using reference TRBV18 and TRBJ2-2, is NAGVMQNPRHLVRRRGQEARLRCSPMKGHSHVYWYRQLPEEGLKFMVYLQKENIIDESGMPKERFSAEFPKEGPSILRIQQVVRGDSAAYFCASSPNRVETGELFFGEGSRLTVL.

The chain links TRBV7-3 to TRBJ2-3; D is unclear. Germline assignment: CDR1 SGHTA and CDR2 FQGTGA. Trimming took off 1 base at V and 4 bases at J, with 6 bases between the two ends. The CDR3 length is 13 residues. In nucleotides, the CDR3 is TGTGCCAGCAGCTTAAACTCCGCAGATACGCAGTATTTT. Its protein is CASSLNSADTQYF.

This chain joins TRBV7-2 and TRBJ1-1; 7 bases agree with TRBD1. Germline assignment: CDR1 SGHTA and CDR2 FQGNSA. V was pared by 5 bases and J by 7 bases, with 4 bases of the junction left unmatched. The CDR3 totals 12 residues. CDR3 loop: CASSPTGIEAFF. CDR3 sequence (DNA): TGTGCCAGCAGCCCGACAGGGATTGAAGCTTTCTTT. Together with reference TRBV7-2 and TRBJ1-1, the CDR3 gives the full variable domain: GAGVSQSPSNKVTEKGKDVELRCDPISGHTALYWYRQSLGQGLEFLIYFQGNSAPDKSGLPSDRFSAERTGGSVSTLTIQRTQQEDSAVYLCASSPTGIEAFFGQGTRLTVV.

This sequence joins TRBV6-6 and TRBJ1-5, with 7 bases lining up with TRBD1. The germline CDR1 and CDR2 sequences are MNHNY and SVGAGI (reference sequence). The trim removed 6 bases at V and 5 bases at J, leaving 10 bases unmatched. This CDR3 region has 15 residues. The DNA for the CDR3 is TGTGCCAGCAGGTACGACAGGGCGGGCGATCAGCCCCAGCATTTT. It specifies CASRYDRAGDQPQHF.

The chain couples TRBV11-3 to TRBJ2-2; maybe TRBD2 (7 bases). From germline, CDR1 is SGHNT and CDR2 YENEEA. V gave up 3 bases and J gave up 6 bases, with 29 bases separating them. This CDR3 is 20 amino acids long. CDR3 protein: CASSFSLEFLRGPEAGELFF. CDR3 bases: TGTGCCAGCAGCTTTAGCCTCGAATTCCTGCGGGGGCCAGAGGCCGGGGAGCTGTTTTTT.

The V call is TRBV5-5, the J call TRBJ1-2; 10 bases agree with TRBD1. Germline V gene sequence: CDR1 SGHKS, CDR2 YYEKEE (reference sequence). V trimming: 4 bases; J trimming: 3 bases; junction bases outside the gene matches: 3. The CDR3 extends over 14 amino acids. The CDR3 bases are TGTGCCAGCAGCGGGGGGACAGGGGACTATGGCTACACCTTC. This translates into CASSGGTGDYGYTF.

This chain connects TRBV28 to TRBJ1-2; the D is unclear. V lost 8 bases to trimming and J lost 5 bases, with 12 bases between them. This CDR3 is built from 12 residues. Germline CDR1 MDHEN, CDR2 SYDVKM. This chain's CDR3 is CASSRVPYGYTF. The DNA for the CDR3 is TGTGCCAGCTCGCGGGTTCCGTATGGCTACACCTTC.

CDR3 residues: CASSEPLRTGGYGYTF. As DNA, the CDR3 is TGTGCCAGCAGTGAACCCCTACGGACAGGGGGATATGGCTACACCTTC. The rearrangement uses TRBV2 and TRBJ1-2; 10 nucleotides line up with TRBD1. The CDR3 spans 16 residues. The J segment lost 5 bases and the V segment lost 2 bases, leaving 8 bases of the junction unmatched. From germline, CDR1 is SNHLY and CDR2 FYNNEI.

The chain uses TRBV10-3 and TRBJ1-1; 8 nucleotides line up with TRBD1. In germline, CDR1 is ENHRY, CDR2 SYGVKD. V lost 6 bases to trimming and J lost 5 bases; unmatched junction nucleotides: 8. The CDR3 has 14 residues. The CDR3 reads CAISPQGGRTEAFF. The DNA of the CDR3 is TGTGCCATCAGCCCACAGGGGGGGAGGACTGAAGCTTTCTTT.

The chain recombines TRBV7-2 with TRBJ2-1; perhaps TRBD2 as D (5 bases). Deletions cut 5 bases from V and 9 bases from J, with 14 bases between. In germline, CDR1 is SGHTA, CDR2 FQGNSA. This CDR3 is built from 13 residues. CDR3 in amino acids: CASSPPLASEQFF. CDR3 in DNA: TGTGCCAGCAGCCCCCCATTAGCGAGTGAGCAGTTCTTC.

The CDR3 here is CASSIQGVDIQYF. The CDR3, as DNA: TGTGCCAGCAGTATACAGGGAGTGGACATTCAGTACTTC. This chain joins TRBV12-3 or TRBV12-4 and TRBJ2-4, with D tentatively TRBD1 (6 bases). The V gene lost 5 bases and the J gene lost 8 bases, with 13 bases spanning the gap. This CDR3 region has 13 residues.

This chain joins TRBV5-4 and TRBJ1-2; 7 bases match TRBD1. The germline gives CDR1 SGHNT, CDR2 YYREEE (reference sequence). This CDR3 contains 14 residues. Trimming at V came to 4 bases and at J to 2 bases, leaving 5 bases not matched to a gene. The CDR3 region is CASSPDRVNYGYTF. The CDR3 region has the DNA TGTGCCAGCAGCCCTGACAGGGTCAACTATGGCTACACCTTC.